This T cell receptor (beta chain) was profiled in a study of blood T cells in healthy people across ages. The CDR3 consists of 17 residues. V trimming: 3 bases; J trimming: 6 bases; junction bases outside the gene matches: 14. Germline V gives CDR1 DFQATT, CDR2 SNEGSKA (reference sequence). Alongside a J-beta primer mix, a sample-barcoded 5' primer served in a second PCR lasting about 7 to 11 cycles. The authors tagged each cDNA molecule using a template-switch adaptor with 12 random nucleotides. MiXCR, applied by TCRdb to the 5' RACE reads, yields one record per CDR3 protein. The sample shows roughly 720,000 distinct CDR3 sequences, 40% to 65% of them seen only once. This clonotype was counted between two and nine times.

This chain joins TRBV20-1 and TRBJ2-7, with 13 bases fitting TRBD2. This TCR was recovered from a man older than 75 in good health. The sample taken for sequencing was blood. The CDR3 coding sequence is TGCAGTGCTAGCCGGGACGCTCCGGGACTAGCGGGATTCGAGCAGTACTTC. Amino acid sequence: CSASRDAPGLAGFEQYF.